The following is a T cell receptor (beta chain) sequence with its context. These data originate in a study of technical replicates of blood from a few donors. Using immunoSEQ multiplex PCR, the repertoire was profiled, and TCRdb retains in-frame clones only, with some absent. The sample shows about 84,000 clones, 97% of them seen only once. Specimen: T cells isolated from PBMCs. The receptor was isolated from a human donor in good health.

CDR3 DNA sequence: TGTGCCAGCAGCTTTGCCTGGAGCAATGAGCAGTTCTTC. Translation: CASSFAWSNEQFF. The rearrangement uses TRBV7-9 and TRBJ2-1, with D unclear. The CDR3 extends over 13 amino acids. Germline V gives CDR1 SEHNR, CDR2 FQNEAQ (reference sequence). V was clipped by 3 bases and J by 6 bases, with 9 bases between them.